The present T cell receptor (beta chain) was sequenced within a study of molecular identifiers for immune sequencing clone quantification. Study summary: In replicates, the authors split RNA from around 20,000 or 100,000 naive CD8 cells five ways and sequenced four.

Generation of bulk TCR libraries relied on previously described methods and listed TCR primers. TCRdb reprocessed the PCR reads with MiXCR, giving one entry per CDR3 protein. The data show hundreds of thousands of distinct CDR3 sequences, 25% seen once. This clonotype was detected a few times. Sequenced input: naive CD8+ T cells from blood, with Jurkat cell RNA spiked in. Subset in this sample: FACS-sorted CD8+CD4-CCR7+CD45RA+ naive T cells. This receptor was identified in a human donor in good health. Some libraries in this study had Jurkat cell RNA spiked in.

Here the CDR3 reads CASTGLADSDTQYF. CDR3 nucleotides: TGTGCCAGTACCGGACTAGCGGACTCAGATACGCAGTATTTT. The chain employs TRBV19 and TRBJ2-3, with TRBD2 matching over 10 bases. V dropped 7 bases and J dropped 4; count of bases not matched to a gene: 5. The CDR3 runs to 14 residues. Germline CDR1 reads LNHDA; CDR2 reads SQIVND (reference sequence).